The 17 T cell receptor beta chains below all came from one sample that was sequenced in a study of sequential checkpoint blockade in melanoma. TCRdb keeps only in-frame clones here, not all; method: immunoSEQ multiplex PCR. The sample has about 37,000 clones; roughly 32% are singletons. Treatment reported: randomized to nivolumab then ipilimumab (arm A) or the reverse (arm B). The material was tumor tissue (inferred from file names), obtained from a patient given nivolumab and ipilimumab in sequence. These TCRs come from a human donor with melanoma.

This clone was seen only a few times. The J gene is TRBJ1-5, the V gene TRBV29-1, with 8 bases lining up with TRBD1. With V trimmed by 4 bases and J by 6 bases, 5 bases remained unmatched. CDR1 is SQVTM, CDR2 ANQGSEA, per germline. The CDR3 is 13 amino acids. The CDR3: CSVGQGNGQPQHF. In nucleotides, the CDR3 is TGCAGCGTTGGACAGGGGAATGGTCAGCCCCAGCATTTT.

The V call is TRBV19, the J call TRBJ2-3, with unresolved D. CDR1 and CDR2 (germline): LNHDA, SQIVND (reference sequence). V dropped 8 bases and J dropped 1 base, with 10 bases sitting between them. This CDR3 is built from 13 residues. CDR3 DNA sequence: TGTGCCAGTCGAGGAGCCCGCACAGATACGCAGTATTTT. This sequence encodes CASRGARTDTQYF. The whole variable domain, filled in from reference TRBV19 and TRBJ2-3, reads DGGITQSPKYLFRKEGQNVTLSCEQNLNHDAMYWYRQDPGQGLRLIYYSQIVNDFQKGDIAEGYSVSREKKESFPLTVTSAQKNPTAFYLCASRGARTDTQYFGPGTRLTVL.

This clone was observed a few times. One end of the junction does not line up with germline, which may come from a read error. The chain couples TRBV7-2 to TRBJ2-7; D may be TRBD2 (5 bases). The V gene's germline CDR1 is SGHTA and CDR2 FQGNSA. CDR3 size: 13 residues. CDR3 in DNA: TGTGCTAGCAGCTCCGGACTCCAGTACGAGCAGTACTTC. It specifies CASSSGLQYEQYF. Filled out from reference TRBV7-2 and TRBJ2-7, the complete variable domain reads GAGVSQSPSNKVTEKGKDVELRCDPISGHTALYWYRQSLGQGLEFLIYFQGNSAPDKSGLPSDRFSAERTGGSVSTLTIQRTQQEDSAVYLCASSSGLQYEQYFGPGTRLTVT.

The V gene is TRBV10-2, the J gene TRBJ2-1; 7 nucleotides match TRBD1. CDR1 is WSHSY and CDR2 is SAAADI in the germline V gene. This CDR3 spans 17 amino acids. V shed 0 bases and J 8 bases; nucleotides not matched to a gene: 13. CDR3 sequence (DNA): TGCGCCAGCAGTGAGTCGCTCGGGACAGCTCCTAGGGATGAGCAGTTCTTC. It encodes CASSESLGTAPRDEQFF.

The chain joins TRBV4-1 to TRBJ1-5, with TRBD1 identical over 8 bases. Germline CDR1 MGHRA, CDR2 YSYEKL. The junction had 3 bases not matched to a gene; V was cut back by 1 base and J by 4 bases. The CDR3 extends over 15 amino acids. The CDR3 DNA reads TGCGCCAGCAGCCAAGGAGACAGGGGAAATCAGCCCCAGCATTTT. Translated, it gives CASSQGDRGNQPQHF.

This clone was seen only a few times. The rearrangement joins TRBV6-8 to TRBJ1-5; weak D call: TRBD1 (5 bases). Germline CDR1 reads MNHGY; CDR2 reads SAAAGT. Trimming shortened V by 7 bases and J by 6 bases, and 16 bases separated the two germline ends. The CDR3 sequence is 14 residues long. CDR3 coding DNA: TGTGCCAGCACCTCAGTGGGGGATGGTCAGCCCCAGCATTTT. Translation: CASTSVGDGQPQHF.

This chain's CDR3 is CASSIAGQETQYF. The CDR3 nucleotides are TGTGCCAGTAGTATAGCGGGACAAGAGACCCAGTACTTC. The chain uses TRBV19 and TRBJ2-5, with D perhaps matching TRBD2 (5 bases). V lost 1 base, J lost 2 bases, and 5 bases lay in between. Germline CDR1 LNHDA, CDR2 SQIVND (reference sequence). The CDR3 extends over 13 amino acids.

V and J are TRBV11-3 and TRBJ2-1, with 7 bases fitting TRBD2. Trimming cost V 5 bases and J 5 bases; bases outside gene matches: 9. Germline V gives CDR1 SGHNT, CDR2 YENEEA. CDR3 length: 15 residues. The CDR3 nucleotides are TGTGCCAGCAGCGCACTAGCGCTGCAGAACAATGAGCAGTTCTTC. Translation gives CASSALALQNNEQFF.

The rearrangement uses TRBV30 and TRBJ1-4; no firm D call. The CDR3 runs 13 residues. The germline V and J ends were trimmed by 3 bases and 7 bases, with 12 bases remaining between them. The germline V gene encodes CDR1 GTSNPN and CDR2 SVGIG (reference sequence). CDR3 DNA: TGTGCCTGGAGAGACGGACGGAGTGAAAAACTGTTTTTT. Translation: CAWRDGRSEKLFF.

The genes are TRBV5-1 and TRBJ1-6; 8 bases are a match to TRBD1. The CDR3 totals 15 residues. After removal of 1 base from V and 5 bases from J, the junction contained 2 bases not matched to a gene. Germline assignment: CDR1 SGHRS and CDR2 YFSETQ. CDR3 nucleotides: TGCGCCAGCAGCTTGTGGGGACAGGATAATTCACCCCTCCACTTT. Translation gives CASSLWGQDNSPLHF.

In this sample, this clone turned up a few times. This chain links TRBV6-8 with TRBJ2-5; 7 positions match TRBD1. CDR3 size: 14 residues. CDR1 and CDR2 (germline): MNHGY, SAAAGT. The V and J ends lost 1 base and 2 bases, in that order; junction bases with no gene match: 1. CDR3 sequence: CASSYFRGQETQYF. CDR3 sequence (DNA): TGTGCCAGCAGTTACTTCAGGGGGCAAGAGACCCAGTACTTC.

The V call is TRBV7-4, the J call TRBJ2-7; tentatively, D is TRBD2 (5 bases). The ends were cut back, 6 bases at V and 7 bases at J, with 16 bases in the middle. The CDR3 is made up of 13 amino acids. In germline, CDR1 is SGHVT, CDR2 SQSDAQ. The CDR3 sequence: CASRSPATGEQYF. The CDR3 nucleotides are TGTGCCAGCAGATCCCCCGCGACGGGAGAGCAGTACTTC. The full variable domain, in which reference TRBV7-4 and TRBJ2-7 provide the parts outside the CDR3, is GAGVSQSPRYKVAKRGRDVALRCDSISGHVTLYWYRQTLGQGSEVLTYSQSDAQRDKSGRPSGRFSAERPERSVSTLKIQRTEQGDSAVYLCASRSPATGEQYFGPGTRLTVT.

The rearrangement links TRBV12-5 to TRBJ2-7, with D perhaps matching TRBD1 (5 bases). Between the trimmed V and J ends, which lost 5 bases and 7 bases, there was a span of 12 bases. CDR1 is LGHNT and CDR2 is FRNRAP in the germline V gene. This CDR3 is 12 amino acids long. The CDR3 loop is CASGPGPGEQYF. The CDR3 nucleotides read TGTGCTAGTGGTCCAGGGCCCGGGGAGCAGTACTTC.

The V and J genes are TRBV6-8 and TRBJ1-3; D perhaps matches TRBD1 (5 bases). V was pared by 10 bases and J by 4 bases, with 17 bases between. The CDR3 extends over 14 amino acids. Germline assignment: CDR1 MNHGY and CDR2 SAAAGT. CDR3 sequence: CAIRKGTSGNTIYF. CDR3 nucleotides: TGTGCCATCAGGAAGGGGACTTCGGGAAACACCATATATTTT.

In nucleotides, the CDR3 is TGCGCCAGCAGCCCCAAACGGCGGGGGGGAGAAGATACGCAGTATTTT. Protein product: CASSPKRRGGEDTQYF. The V call is TRBV5-1, the J call TRBJ2-3; 9 bases are a match to TRBD2. Per germline, CDR1 SGHRS and CDR2 YFSETQ. Trimming removed 4 bases from V and 5 bases from J; junction bases left unmatched: 11. This CDR3 has 16 residues.

This clone has at least ten counts. The chain uses TRBV11-3 and TRBJ2-5, with D perhaps given as TRBD1 or TRBD2 (5 bases each). The germline V and J ends were trimmed by 5 bases and 2 bases, with 15 bases remaining between them. The length of the CDR3 is 15 residues. Germline V gene lookup returns CDR1 SGHNT and CDR2 YENEEA. The CDR3 protein is CASSPQLAGQETQYF. CDR3 bases: TGTGCCAGCAGCCCCCAGCTAGCAGGGCAAGAGACCCAGTACTTC.

The J gene is TRBJ2-7, the V gene TRBV15; weak D call: TRBD2 (6 bases). CDR3 length: 15 amino acids. V lost 0 bases and J 0 bases, leaving 9 bases between the germline ends. Germline CDR1 reads LNHNV; CDR2 reads YYDKDF (reference sequence). The CDR3 loop is CATSRDAGRSYEQYF. In nucleotides, the CDR3 is TGTGCCACCAGCAGAGATGCGGGGCGCTCCTACGAGCAGTACTTC.